This is a list of T cell receptor beta chains from one sample in a study of blood T cell repertoires in COVID-19. Data came from immunoSEQ multiplex PCR; TCRdb stores just in-frame clones and leaves some out. The table lists about 200,000 clones, roughly 83% of them singletons. Material for sequencing was PBMCs or T cells enriched from blood (not recorded which). Receptor source: a man in his forties or fifties with acute COVID-19. The CDR3 runs from the conserved cysteine through the conserved F or W. The order of the fields is V gene, clone size, J gene, D gene, CDR3 protein, CDR3 DNA. D genes are given only for firm matches. Clone size is stated in some rows and not others, as once, few, many or a class when expanded.

v_gene: TRBV19; abundance: .; j_gene: TRBJ2-7; d_gene: TRBD2; CDR3aa: CASSIEPSGIRSYEQYF; CDR3nt: TGTGCCAGTAGTATAGAGCCTAGCGGGATAAGGTCCTACGAGCAGTACTTC
v_gene: TRBV9; abundance: .; j_gene: TRBJ2-1; d_gene: TRBD1; CDR3aa: CASSVSFLGQGAYNEQFF; CDR3nt: TGTGCCAGCAGCGTATCTTTTTTGGGACAGGGCGCCTACAATGAGCAGTTCTTC
v_gene: TRBV28; abundance: .; j_gene: TRBJ2-2; d_gene: TRBD2; CDR3aa: CASSFYSGGVASGRTNANTGELFF; CDR3nt: TGTGCCAGCAGTTTTTATAGCGGGGGTGTGGCTAGCGGGAGGACCAACGCGAACACCGGGGAGCTGTTTTTT
v_gene: TRBV7-9; abundance: .; j_gene: TRBJ1-4; d_gene: .; CDR3aa: CASSKISAGSSTNEKLFF; CDR3nt: TGTGCCAGCAGCAAGATTTCGGCAGGGTCATCAACTAATGAAAAACTGTTTTTT
v_gene: TRBV5-1; abundance: .; j_gene: TRBJ2-7; d_gene: TRBD1; CDR3aa: CASSMPGQGYEQYF; CDR3nt: TGCGCCAGCAGCATGCCGGGACAGGGCTACGAGCAGTACTTC
v_gene: TRBV11-2; abundance: .; j_gene: TRBJ2-6; d_gene: .; CDR3aa: CASSLLGTGANVLTF; CDR3nt: TGTGCCAGCAGCCTACTCGGGACTGGGGCCAACGTCCTGACTTTC
v_gene: TRBV2; abundance: once; j_gene: TRBJ2-1; d_gene: TRBD2; CDR3aa: CASSPRLAMYNEQFF; CDR3nt: TGTGCCAGCAGTCCCAGACTAGCGATGTACAATGAGCAGTTCTTC
v_gene: TRBV9; abundance: .; j_gene: TRBJ2-2; d_gene: TRBD2; CDR3aa: CASSTREGTGELFF; CDR3nt: TGTGCCAGCAGCACCAGGGAGGGGACCGGGGAGCTGTTTTTT
v_gene: TRBV7-8; abundance: .; j_gene: TRBJ1-5; d_gene: .; CDR3aa: CASSRTVSNQPQHF; CDR3nt: TGTGCCAGCAGCCGGACAGTAAGCAATCAGCCCCAGCATTTT
v_gene: TRBV2; abundance: .; j_gene: TRBJ1-5; d_gene: TRBD1; CDR3aa: CASSGAPGQGGPNQPQHF; CDR3nt: TGTGCCAGCAGTGGGGCACCGGGACAGGGAGGACCAAATCAGCCCCAGCATTTT
v_gene: TRBV28; abundance: .; j_gene: TRBJ2-2; d_gene: .; CDR3aa: CASRVSDRLSGELFF; CDR3nt: TGTGCCAGCAGGGTGAGCGACCGACTCTCGGGGGAGCTGTTTTTT
v_gene: TRBV3-1/TRBV3-2; abundance: .; j_gene: TRBJ2-1; d_gene: TRBD2; CDR3aa: CASSAGTSAFNEQFF; CDR3nt: TGTGCCAGCAGCGCCGGGACTAGCGCTTTCAATGAGCAGTTCTTC
v_gene: TRBV28; abundance: .; j_gene: TRBJ2-1; d_gene: TRBD2; CDR3aa: CASSLADSPNEQFF; CDR3nt: TGTGCCAGCAGTCTAGCGGACTCCCCCAATGAGCAGTTCTTC
v_gene: TRBV6-5; abundance: .; j_gene: TRBJ1-1; d_gene: .; CDR3aa: CASKADWVNTEAFF; CDR3nt: TGTGCCAGCAAGGCGGACTGGGTGAACACTGAAGCTTTCTTT
v_gene: TRBV7-9; abundance: .; j_gene: TRBJ2-5; d_gene: TRBD2; CDR3aa: CASSLSGTETQYF; CDR3nt: TGTGCCAGCAGCCTCAGCGGGACTGAGACCCAGTACTTC
v_gene: TRBV5-1; abundance: .; j_gene: TRBJ2-1; d_gene: TRBD2; CDR3aa: CASSSGLAYNEQFF; CDR3nt: TGCGCCAGCAGCTCGGGACTAGCGTACAATGAGCAGTTCTTC
v_gene: TRBV28; abundance: .; j_gene: TRBJ1-5; d_gene: TRBD1; CDR3aa: CATHGTVNQPQHF; CDR3nt: TGTGCCACCCATGGGACAGTTAATCAGCCCCAGCATTTT
v_gene: TRBV19; abundance: .; j_gene: TRBJ2-2; d_gene: .; CDR3aa: CASSIEGRAHGELFF; CDR3nt: TGTGCCAGTAGTATAGAGGGCAGGGCCCACGGGGAGCTGTTTTTT
v_gene: TRBV28; abundance: .; j_gene: TRBJ2-1; d_gene: .; CDR3aa: CASSPSRGPNEQFF; CDR3nt: TGTGCCAGCAGTCCCAGTAGGGGCCCCAATGAGCAGTTCTTC
v_gene: TRBV7-9; abundance: .; j_gene: TRBJ2-1; d_gene: .; CDR3aa: CASSLVETYNEQFF; CDR3nt: TGTGCCAGCAGCTTAGTAGAAACCTACAATGAGCAGTTCTTC
v_gene: TRBV18; abundance: .; j_gene: TRBJ2-1; d_gene: .; CDR3aa: CASSRGLEGEQFF; CDR3nt: TGTGCCAGCTCGCGGGGACTCGAAGGTGAGCAGTTCTTC
v_gene: TRBV3-1/TRBV3-2; abundance: few; j_gene: TRBJ1-6; d_gene: .; CDR3aa: CASSLGLPPLHF; CDR3nt: TGTGCCAGCAGCCTGGGGCTCCCACCCCTCCACTTT
v_gene: TRBV6-5; abundance: .; j_gene: TRBJ2-1; d_gene: .; CDR3aa: CASSRRVALNNEQFF; CDR3nt: TGTGCCAGCAGCCGCCGGGTAGCGTTAAACAATGAGCAGTTCTTC
v_gene: TRBV6-4; abundance: .; j_gene: TRBJ2-5; d_gene: .; CDR3aa: CASKVFRDTFQETQYF; CDR3nt: TGTGCCAGCAAGGTCTTTCGGGACACCTTCCAAGAGACCCAGTACTTC
v_gene: TRBV19; abundance: .; j_gene: TRBJ1-2; d_gene: TRBD1; CDR3aa: CASSAAVGQGNYGYTF; CDR3nt: TGTGCCAGTAGTGCCGCCGTCGGACAGGGAAACTATGGCTACACCTTC
v_gene: TRBV30; abundance: .; j_gene: TRBJ2-5; d_gene: .; CDR3aa: CAWSWTEETQYF; CDR3nt: TGTGCCTGGTCTTGGACAGAAGAGACCCAGTACTTC
v_gene: TRBV5-6; abundance: .; j_gene: TRBJ1-2; d_gene: TRBD1; CDR3aa: CASSPGTGDYGYTF; CDR3nt: TGTGCCAGCAGCCCAGGGACAGGCGACTATGGCTACACCTTC
v_gene: TRBV10-3; abundance: .; j_gene: TRBJ2-7; d_gene: TRBD1; CDR3aa: CAISDPGTGSEQYF; CDR3nt: TGTGCCATCAGTGACCCCGGGACAGGGTCCGAGCAGTACTTC
v_gene: TRBV28; abundance: few; j_gene: TRBJ2-5; d_gene: .; CDR3aa: CASSLLDPETQYF; CDR3nt: TGTGCCAGCAGTCTCCTAGATCCCGAGACCCAGTACTTC
v_gene: TRBV19; abundance: .; j_gene: TRBJ2-5; d_gene: .; CDR3aa: CASSPVGGETQYF; CDR3nt: TGTGCCAGTAGCCCAGTGGGAGGAGAGACCCAGTACTTC
v_gene: TRBV5-5; abundance: .; j_gene: TRBJ2-7; d_gene: .; CDR3aa: CASSWKGHEQYF; CDR3nt: TGTGCCAGCAGCTGGAAGGGGCACGAGCAGTACTTC
v_gene: TRBV11-2; abundance: .; j_gene: TRBJ2-1; d_gene: .; CDR3aa: CASSLRDSGFIYNEQFF; CDR3nt: TGTGCCAGCAGCTTAAGGGACAGCGGGTTCATTTACAATGAGCAGTTCTTC
v_gene: TRBV6-5; abundance: .; j_gene: TRBJ1-1; d_gene: .; CDR3aa: CASRQKTEAFF; CDR3nt: TGTGCCAGCAGGCAGAAAACTGAAGCTTTCTTT
v_gene: TRBV6-5; abundance: .; j_gene: TRBJ1-4; d_gene: .; CDR3aa: CASSNGAATNEKLFF; CDR3nt: TGTGCCAGCAGCAATGGGGCTGCAACTAATGAAAAACTGTTTTTT
v_gene: TRBV7-3; abundance: .; j_gene: TRBJ1-1; d_gene: .; CDR3aa: CASSSKRNTEAFF; CDR3nt: TGTGCCAGCAGCTCGAAGAGGAACACTGAAGCTTTCTTT
v_gene: TRBV2; abundance: .; j_gene: TRBJ1-1; d_gene: .; CDR3aa: CASSATVSQGAFF; CDR3nt: TGTGCCAGCAGCGCGACTGTATCCCAGGGAGCTTTCTTT
v_gene: TRBV30; abundance: .; j_gene: TRBJ1-2; d_gene: .; CDR3aa: CAWSQSRGVFYGYTF; CDR3nt: TGTGCCTGGAGTCAAAGCCGGGGGGTCTTCTATGGCTACACCTTC
v_gene: TRBV5-1; abundance: .; j_gene: TRBJ1-1; d_gene: TRBD1; CDR3aa: CASSWTGGELKTEAFF; CDR3nt: TGCGCCAGCAGCTGGACAGGGGGCGAGTTGAAAACTGAAGCTTTCTTT
v_gene: TRBV2; abundance: .; j_gene: TRBJ2-2; d_gene: TRBD2; CDR3aa: CASTEAAGGPGTGELFF; CDR3nt: TGTGCCAGCACTGAGGCGGCGGGAGGGCCGGGCACCGGGGAGCTGTTTTTT
v_gene: TRBV12-5; abundance: .; j_gene: TRBJ1-1; d_gene: TRBD1; CDR3aa: CASGTGTFMNTEAFF; CDR3nt: TGTGCTAGTGGGACAGGGACCTTCATGAACACTGAAGCTTTCTTT
v_gene: TRBV3-1/TRBV3-2; abundance: .; j_gene: TRBJ1-2; d_gene: .; CDR3aa: CASSPPGWASGNYGYTF; CDR3nt: TGTGCCAGCAGCCCTCCAGGTTGGGCTTCGGGGAACTATGGCTACACCTTC
v_gene: TRBV7-8; abundance: .; j_gene: TRBJ2-2; d_gene: TRBD1; CDR3aa: CASSLTGQGHGELFF; CDR3nt: TGTGCCAGCAGCTTAACGGGACAGGGCCACGGGGAGCTGTTTTTT
v_gene: TRBV11-2; abundance: .; j_gene: TRBJ2-5; d_gene: TRBD1; CDR3aa: CASSQGQYQETQYF; CDR3nt: TGTGCCAGCAGCCAGGGACAGTACCAAGAGACCCAGTACTTC
v_gene: TRBV11-2; abundance: .; j_gene: TRBJ2-5; d_gene: TRBD1; CDR3aa: CASSSGTVQETQYF; CDR3nt: TGTGCCAGCAGCTCAGGGACAGTCCAAGAGACCCAGTACTTC
v_gene: TRBV27; abundance: .; j_gene: TRBJ2-3; d_gene: .; CDR3aa: CASSLIPGTQYF; CDR3nt: TGTGCCAGCAGCCTCATTCCGGGTACGCAGTATTTT
v_gene: TRBV10-3; abundance: .; j_gene: TRBJ1-5; d_gene: TRBD1; CDR3aa: CAIRQGDNQPQHF; CDR3nt: TGTGCCATCCGACAGGGAGACAATCAGCCCCAGCATTTT
v_gene: TRBV18; abundance: .; j_gene: TRBJ2-1; d_gene: .; CDR3aa: CASSPPVTVGQFF; CDR3nt: TGTGCCAGCTCACCACCCGTGACTGTCGGGCAGTTCTTC
v_gene: TRBV2; abundance: .; j_gene: TRBJ2-7; d_gene: TRBD2; CDR3aa: CASGGSSYEQYF; CDR3nt: TGTGCCAGCGGCGGGAGCTCCTACGAGCAGTACTTC
v_gene: TRBV30; abundance: once; j_gene: TRBJ1-6; d_gene: .; CDR3aa: CAWSVLGGASPLHF; CDR3nt: TGTGCCTGGAGTGTACTTGGGGGCGCGTCACCCCTCCACTTT
v_gene: TRBV5-5; abundance: .; j_gene: TRBJ2-3; d_gene: .; CDR3aa: CASSLYSTWDTQYF; CDR3nt: TGTGCCAGCAGCTTGTACTCCACCTGGGATACGCAGTATTTT
v_gene: TRBV28; abundance: .; j_gene: TRBJ1-3; d_gene: .; CDR3aa: CASSFLRPSGNTIYF; CDR3nt: TGTGCCAGCAGTTTTCTCAGGCCCTCTGGAAACACCATATATTTT
v_gene: TRBV2; abundance: .; j_gene: TRBJ1-5; d_gene: TRBD1; CDR3aa: CASSEEAGGGQPQHF; CDR3nt: TGTGCCAGCAGTGAGGAGGCAGGGGGCGGTCAGCCCCAGCATTTT
v_gene: TRBV6-5; abundance: .; j_gene: TRBJ1-4; d_gene: .; CDR3aa: CASSRQSTNEKLFF; CDR3nt: TGTGCCAGCAGTCGTCAGTCAACTAATGAAAAACTGTTTTTT
v_gene: TRBV2; abundance: .; j_gene: TRBJ2-3; d_gene: .; CDR3aa: CASTPGTRTDTQYF; CDR3nt: TGTGCCAGCACTCCCGGGACACGCACAGATACGCAGTATTTT
v_gene: TRBV7-9; abundance: .; j_gene: TRBJ2-3; d_gene: TRBD2; CDR3aa: CASSLLAGGSDTQYF; CDR3nt: TGTGCCAGCAGCTTATTGGCGGGAGGGTCAGATACGCAGTATTTT